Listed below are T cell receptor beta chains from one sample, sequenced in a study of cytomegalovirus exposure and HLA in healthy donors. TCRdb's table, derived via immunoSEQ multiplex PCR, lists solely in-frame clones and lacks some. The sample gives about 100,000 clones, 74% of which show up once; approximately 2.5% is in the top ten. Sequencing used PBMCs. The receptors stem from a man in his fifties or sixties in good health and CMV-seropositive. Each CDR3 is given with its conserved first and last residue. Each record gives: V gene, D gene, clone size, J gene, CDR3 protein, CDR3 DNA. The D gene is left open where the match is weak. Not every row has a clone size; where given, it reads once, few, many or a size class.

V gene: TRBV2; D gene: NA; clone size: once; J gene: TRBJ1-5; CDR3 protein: CASSSRGEPQHF; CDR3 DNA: TGTGCCAGCAGTTCCCGGGGGGAGCCCCAGCATTTT
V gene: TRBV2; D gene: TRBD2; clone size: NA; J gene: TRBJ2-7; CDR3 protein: CASSEQGGSSDEQYF; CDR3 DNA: TGTGCCAGCAGTGAACAGGGCGGGAGCTCGGACGAGCAGTACTTC
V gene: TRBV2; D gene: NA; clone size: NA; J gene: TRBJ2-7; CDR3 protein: CATSGQSSYEQYF; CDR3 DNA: TGTGCCACCTCAGGGCAGAGCTCCTACGAGCAGTACTTC
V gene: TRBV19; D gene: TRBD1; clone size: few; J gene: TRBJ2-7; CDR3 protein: CASSRGTGPSYEQYF; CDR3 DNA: TGTGCCAGTAGTCGGGGGACAGGACCCTCCTACGAGCAGTACTTC
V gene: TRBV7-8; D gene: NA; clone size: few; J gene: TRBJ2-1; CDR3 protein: CASSSRGGRIEQFF; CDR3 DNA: TGTGCCAGCAGCTCCCGTGGAGGGAGGATTGAGCAGTTCTTC
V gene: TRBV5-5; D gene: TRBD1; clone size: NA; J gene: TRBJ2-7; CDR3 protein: CASSSWTGSYEQYF; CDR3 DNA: TGTGCCAGCAGCTCCTGGACAGGGAGCTACGAGCAGTACTTC
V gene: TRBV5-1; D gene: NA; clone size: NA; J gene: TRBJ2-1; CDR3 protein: CASSLTGSPGNEQFF; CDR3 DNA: TGCGCCAGCAGCTTAACAGGGTCCCCGGGGAATGAGCAGTTCTTC
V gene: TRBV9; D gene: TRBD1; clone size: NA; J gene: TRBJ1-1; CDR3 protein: CASSVTGGGTEAFF; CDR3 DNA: TGTGCCAGCAGCGTTACAGGGGGCGGCACTGAAGCTTTCTTT
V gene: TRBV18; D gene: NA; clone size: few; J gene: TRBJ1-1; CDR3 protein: CASSPQGGTEAFF; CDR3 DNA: TGTGCCAGCTCACCTCAGGGTGGCACTGAAGCTTTCTTT
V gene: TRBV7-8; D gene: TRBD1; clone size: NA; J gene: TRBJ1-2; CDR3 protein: CASSFLDRAKAFGYGYTF; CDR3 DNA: TGTGCCAGCAGCTTTTTGGACAGGGCAAAGGCATTCGGCTATGGCTACACCTTC
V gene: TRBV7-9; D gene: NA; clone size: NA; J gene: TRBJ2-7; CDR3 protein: CASSLVPNRGGEQYF; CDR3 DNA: TGTGCCAGCAGCTTAGTCCCAAATCGAGGGGGCGAGCAGTACTTC
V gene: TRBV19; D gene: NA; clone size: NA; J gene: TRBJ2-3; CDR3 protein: CASSLGLLTDTQYF; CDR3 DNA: TGTGCCAGTAGCCTCGGACTGCTTACAGATACGCAGTATTTT
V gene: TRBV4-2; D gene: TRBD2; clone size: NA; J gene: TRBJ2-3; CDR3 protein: CASSLPEAGVSTDTQYF; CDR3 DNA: TGTGCCAGCAGCCTACCTGAAGCGGGAGTTAGCACAGATACGCAGTATTTT
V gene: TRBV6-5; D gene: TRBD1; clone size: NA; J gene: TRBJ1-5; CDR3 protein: CASRQGRNQPQHF; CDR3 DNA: TGTGCCAGCCGACAGGGCCGCAATCAGCCCCAGCATTTT
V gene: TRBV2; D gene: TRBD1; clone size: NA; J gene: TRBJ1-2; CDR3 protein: CARRDSPNYGYTF; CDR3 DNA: TGTGCCAGGAGGGACAGTCCTAACTATGGCTACACCTTC
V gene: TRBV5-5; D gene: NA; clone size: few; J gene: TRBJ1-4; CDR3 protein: CASSFQGVLNEKLFF; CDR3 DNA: TGTGCCAGCAGCTTCCAAGGGGTTTTGAATGAAAAACTGTTTTTT
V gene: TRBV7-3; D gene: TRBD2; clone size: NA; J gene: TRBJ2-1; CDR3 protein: CASSLTSGVNNEQFF; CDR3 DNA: TGTGCCAGCAGCTTAACTAGCGGGGTCAACAATGAGCAGTTCTTC
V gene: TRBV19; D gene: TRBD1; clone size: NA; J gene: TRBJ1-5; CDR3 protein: CASSHRDRYQPQHF; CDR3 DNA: TGTGCCAGTAGTCACCGGGACAGGTATCAGCCCCAGCATTTT
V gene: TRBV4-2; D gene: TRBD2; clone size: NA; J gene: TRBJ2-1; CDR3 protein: CASSQVYGRAYNEQFF; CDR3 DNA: TGTGCCAGCAGCCAAGTATACGGGAGGGCCTACAATGAGCAGTTCTTC
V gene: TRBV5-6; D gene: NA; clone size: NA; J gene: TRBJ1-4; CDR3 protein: CASSPQGRANEKLFF; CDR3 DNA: TGTGCCAGCAGCCCTCAGGGTAGGGCTAATGAAAAACTGTTTTTT
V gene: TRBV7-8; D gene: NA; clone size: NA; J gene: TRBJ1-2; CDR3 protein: CASSSILGGVHGYTF; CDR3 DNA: TGTGCCAGCAGCTCCATTTTGGGGGGAGTTCACGGCTACACCTTC
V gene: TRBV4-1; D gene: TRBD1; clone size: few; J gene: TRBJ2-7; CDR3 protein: CASSQGHGQGPYEQYF; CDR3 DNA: TGCGCCAGCAGCCAGGGTCACGGACAGGGCCCCTACGAGCAGTACTTC
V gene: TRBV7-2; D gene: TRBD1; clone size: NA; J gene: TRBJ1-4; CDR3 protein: CASRPDRANEKLFF; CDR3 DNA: TGTGCCAGCAGACCCGACAGGGCTAATGAAAAACTGTTTTTT
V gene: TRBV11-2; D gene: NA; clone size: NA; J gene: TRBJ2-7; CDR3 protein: CASSFLGDSYEQYF; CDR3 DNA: TGTGCCAGCAGCTTTCTGGGCGACTCCTACGAGCAGTACTTC
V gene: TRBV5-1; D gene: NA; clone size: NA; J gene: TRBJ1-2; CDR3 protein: CASSLDTGTNYGYTF; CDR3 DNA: TGCGCCAGCAGCTTGGACACCGGGACAAACTATGGCTACACCTTC
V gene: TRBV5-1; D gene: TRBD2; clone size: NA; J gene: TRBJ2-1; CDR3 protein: CASSPPSGNNEQFF; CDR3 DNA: TGCGCCAGCAGTCCTCCTAGCGGTAACAATGAGCAGTTCTTC
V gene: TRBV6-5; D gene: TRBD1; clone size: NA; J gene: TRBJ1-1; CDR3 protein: CASSSPTGMNTEAFF; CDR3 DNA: TGTGCCAGCAGCTCCCCGACAGGGATGAACACTGAAGCTTTCTTT
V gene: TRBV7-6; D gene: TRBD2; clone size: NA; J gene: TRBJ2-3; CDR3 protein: CASSWTSGGADTQYF; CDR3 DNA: TGTGCCAGCAGCTGGACTAGCGGGGGGGCAGATACGCAGTATTTT
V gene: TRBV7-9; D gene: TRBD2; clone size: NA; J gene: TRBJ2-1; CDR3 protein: CASSLGPSGSRSSYNEQFF; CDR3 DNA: TGTGCCAGCAGCTTAGGGCCTAGCGGGAGCCGAAGCTCCTACAATGAGCAGTTCTTC
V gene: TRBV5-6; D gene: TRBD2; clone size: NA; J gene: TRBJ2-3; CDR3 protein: CASSLVAGTDTQYF; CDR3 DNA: TGTGCCAGCAGCTTGGTAGCGGGTACAGATACGCAGTATTTT
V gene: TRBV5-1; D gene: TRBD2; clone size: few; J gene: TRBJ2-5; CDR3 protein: CASSLAPSGGAGETQYF; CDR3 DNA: TGCGCCAGCAGCTTGGCCCCTAGCGGGGGGGCCGGGGAGACCCAGTACTTC
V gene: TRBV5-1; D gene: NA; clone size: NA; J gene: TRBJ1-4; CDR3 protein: CASSHTDSDEKLFF; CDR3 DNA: TGCGCCAGCAGCCACACTGACAGTGATGAAAAACTGTTTTTT
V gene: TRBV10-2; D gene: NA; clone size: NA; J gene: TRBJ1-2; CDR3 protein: CASSERDHYGYTF; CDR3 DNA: TGCGCCAGCAGTGAGCGGGATCACTATGGCTACACCTTC
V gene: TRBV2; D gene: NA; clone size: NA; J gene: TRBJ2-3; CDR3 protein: CASSGSRDGTQYF; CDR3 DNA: TGTGCCAGCAGTGGGTCGAGAGATGGTACGCAGTATTTT
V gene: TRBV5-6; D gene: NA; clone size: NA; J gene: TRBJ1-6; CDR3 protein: CASSLSLSSYNSPLHF; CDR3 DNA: TGTGCCAGCAGCCTTTCACTGAGCTCCTATAATTCACCCCTCCACTTT
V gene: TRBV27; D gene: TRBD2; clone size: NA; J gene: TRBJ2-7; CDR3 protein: CASSQGLAGGSPYEQYF; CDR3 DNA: TGTGCCAGCAGTCAAGGACTAGCGGGAGGATCCCCCTACGAGCAGTACTTC
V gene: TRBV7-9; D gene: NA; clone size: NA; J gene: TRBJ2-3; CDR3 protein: CAWMGGSTDTQYF; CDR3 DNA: TGTGCCTGGATGGGCGGGTCCACAGATACGCAGTATTTT
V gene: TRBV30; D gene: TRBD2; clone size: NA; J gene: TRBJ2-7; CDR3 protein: CACSGSYEQYF; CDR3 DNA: TGTGCCTGTAGCGGGTCCTACGAGCAGTACTTC
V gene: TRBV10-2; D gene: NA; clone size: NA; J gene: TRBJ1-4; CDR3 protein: CASSERSPRGEKLFF; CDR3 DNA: TGCGCCAGCAGTGAAAGGTCCCCCAGGGGTGAAAAACTGTTTTTT
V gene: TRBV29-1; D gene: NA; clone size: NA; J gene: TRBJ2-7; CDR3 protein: CSVEKYRGGAYEQYF; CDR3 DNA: TGCAGCGTTGAAAAATATCGGGGTGGAGCCTACGAGCAGTACTTC
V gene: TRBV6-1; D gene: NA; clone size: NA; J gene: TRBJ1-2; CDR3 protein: CASSEGTAAYGYTF; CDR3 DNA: TGTGCCAGCAGTGAAGGAACAGCGGCCTATGGCTACACCTTC
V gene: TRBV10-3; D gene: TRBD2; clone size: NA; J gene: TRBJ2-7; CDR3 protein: CAISAGTSGGTYEQYF; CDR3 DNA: TGTGCCATCAGTGCCGGGACTAGCGGGGGGACCTACGAGCAGTACTTC
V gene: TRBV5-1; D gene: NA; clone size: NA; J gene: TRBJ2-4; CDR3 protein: CASSSFYRDNAAKNIQYF; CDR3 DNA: TGCGCCAGCAGCAGTTTTTACCGGGACAACGCAGCCAAAAACATTCAGTACTTC
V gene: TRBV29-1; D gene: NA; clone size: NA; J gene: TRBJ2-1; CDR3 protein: CSALVGLYNEQFF; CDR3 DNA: TGCAGCGCCCTGGTGGGACTCTACAATGAGCAGTTCTTC
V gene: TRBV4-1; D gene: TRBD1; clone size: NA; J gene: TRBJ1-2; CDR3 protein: CASSQDGQGPNYGYTF; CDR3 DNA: TGCGCCAGCAGCCAAGACGGACAGGGGCCTAACTATGGCTACACCTTC